The T cell receptor beta chain described here comes from a study of blood T cell repertoires in COVID-19. Overall study context: Sites across the United States, Italy and Spain contributed samples from acute and convalescent COVID-19. T cells, B-cell-depleted T cells, or PBMCs provided the cDNA or gDNA that served as material.

Germline V CDR1 and CDR2: MNHNY, SVGAGI (reference sequence). V gave up 5 bases and J gave up 1 base, with 6 bases separating them. The CDR3 totals 13 residues. Authors' processing steps: Amplification from reference gene primers served as the basis for estimated nucleated cell counts. The assay was immunoSEQ multiplex PCR, and TCRdb's table has in-frame clones only and misses some. V, J and clone size reflect that table, while D and trimming were determined from the DNA. Found here are 270,000 or so clones, nearly 85% of them singletons; the top ten hold around 9.2%. V gene TRBV6-6 combines with J gene TRBJ2-1; D perhaps matches TRBD1 (5 bases). The TCR originated in a human donor in a cohort sampled during active COVID-19. The sequenced sample consisted of peripheral blood. The CDR3: CASSAGSYNEQFF. CDR3 coding DNA: TGTGCCAGCAGTGCAGGGTCCTACAATGAGCAGTTCTTC.